This T cell receptor (beta chain) originates from a study of T cells after posttransplantation cyclophosphamide. TCRdb's table, derived via immunoSEQ multiplex PCR, lists solely in-frame clones and lacks some. The sample holds around 34,000 clones, and no clone turns up only once. Of note for this clone: Its antigen remains unknown.

This related bone marrow graft donor gave peripheral blood on the day of marrow donation. The V gene's germline CDR1 is MRHNA and CDR2 SNTAGT. The germline V and J ends were trimmed by 7 bases and 2 bases, with 20 bases remaining between them. CDR3 size: 16 residues. General study findings and limits: TRB overlap between skin or GI tissue T cells and blood was limited. Later post-transplant blood repertoires were often dominated by donor CD8+ memory clones. After PTCy, TRB diversity resembled that of CNI/methotrexate controls.

The sample consisted of PBMCs. V gene TRBV6-4 combines with J gene TRBJ1-2; D is uncertain. The source of this sequence is a woman in her forties or fifties in good health and a related stem cell transplant donor. The CDR3 DNA reads TGTGCCAGCACCCCACAGCCAGGACTGGGGAACTATGGCTACACCTTC. It is translated as CASTPQPGLGNYGYTF.